Only one count was recorded for the clone carrying this T cell receptor (beta chain). As yet, its antigen is unknown. Documented treatment: 19 received Ad26.COV2.S at low or high dose, single or two shots; roughly 5 received placebo; per-sample allocation not given. Repertoires come from day 63 after the first vaccine or placebo injection. The sample came from a Boston adult aged 18-55 years. The sample belongs to a study of Ad26.COV2.S vaccination and SARS-CoV-2 variants. Regarding the study as a whole: Once vaccination had occurred, spike-specific CD8+ and CD4+ T cell responses reportedly showed substantial breadth. Breadth measured for non-spike TCRs was similar across vaccine and placebo recipients. People who got the vaccine had more spike-specific TCR breadth than people who got placebo.

The CDR3 covers 15 residues. V gave up 5 bases and J gave up 1 base, with 14 bases separating them. Germline loops: CDR1 SGHAT, CDR2 FQDESV (reference sequence). Clones were read by immunoSEQ multiplex PCR, and TCRdb kept only the in-frame ones, dropping some. The data show approximately 480,000 clones, roughly 87% seen once. This TCR derives from a person between 18 and 65 years old who received the Ad26.COV2.S COVID-19 vaccine or a placebo. The chain has TRBV11-1 and TRBJ1-1; weak D call: TRBD1 (5 bases). This sample comprised peripheral blood, obtained in a trial of Ad26.COV2.S vaccine versus placebo. CDR3 region: CASSPGGGKNTEAFF. CDR3 sequence (DNA): TGTGCCAGCAGCCCCGGCGGGGGGAAGAACACTGAAGCTTTCTTT.